The sequence of this T cell receptor beta chain was determined in a study of beta chain features in type 1 diabetes. V lost 3 bases to trimming and J lost 15 bases, with 12 bases between them. Germline V gives CDR1 MNHNS, CDR2 SASEGT. The CDR3 consists of 11 residues. The entirety of the isolated RNA underwent reverse transcription, so expressed TCRB transcripts were sequenced. The data were produced by immunoSEQ multiplex PCR, yet TCRdb's version contains in-frame clones alone and is incomplete. The sample records 900,000 or so clones, 15% to 20% being singletons. The clonotype was recovered from a woman aged 18-35 years in good health. The gene calls are TRBV6-1 and TRBJ2-1, with D unresolved. The sequencing input was naive CD4+ T cells from blood. The CDR3 is CASSDRIQSFF. In DNA form, the CDR3 reads TGTGCCAGCAGTGACCGGATACAGTCGTTCTTC.